This passage covers 22 T cell receptor beta chains from one sample sequenced in a study of T-cell reconstitution after alpha-beta-depleted transplantation in children. For TCRbeta, the library was prepared with unique molecular identifiers. TCRdb called the PCR reads again in MiXCR, with one record for every CDR3 protein. The sample contains 550,000 to 800,000 distinct CDR3 sequences, around 13% of which appear only once. Material: PBMCs, obtained before TCRalphabeta/CD19-depleted stem cell transplant. These receptors came from a girl aged 2-10 years with congenital amegakaryocytic thrombocytopenia, due to receive a stem cell transplant.

Only a few counts were recorded for this clonotype. V gene TRBV28 combines with J gene TRBJ2-2; D gene uncertain. The germline V gene has CDR1 MDHEN and CDR2 SYDVKM. V lost 7 bases, J lost 2 bases, and 17 bases lay in between. This CDR3 comprises 16 residues. In nucleotides, the CDR3 is TGTGCCAGCAACGGGCAGACTCCCACCAACACCGGGGAGCTGTTTTTT. Its translation: CASNGQTPTNTGELFF.

This clonotype was counted at least ten times. The V call is TRBV4-1, the J call TRBJ1-1; TRBD1 matches 7 bases. Unmatched junction bases numbered 10, after V lost 5 bases and J lost 4 bases. In germline, CDR1 is MGHRA, CDR2 YSYEKL. The length of the CDR3 is 15 residues. The CDR3 spells CASSSRQGRITEAFF. The CDR3 coding sequence is TGCGCCAGCAGCTCGAGACAGGGCCGAATCACTGAAGCTTTCTTT.

This clonotype was detected only a few times. This sequence joins TRBV12-3 or TRBV12-4 and TRBJ1-3; D remains ambiguous. The CDR3 spans 15 residues. Trimming cost V 1 base and J 2 bases, with 9 bases left between them. CDR3 nucleotides: TGTGCCAGCAGTTTAGTCGAGGTAGCTGGAAACACCATATATTTT. It translates to CASSLVEVAGNTIYF.

This chain links TRBV12-3 or TRBV12-4 with TRBJ2-2, with 9 nucleotides matching TRBD2. The length of the CDR3 is 15 residues. J lost 0 bases, V lost 6 bases, and 2 bases had no gene match. Written as DNA, the CDR3 is TGTGCCAGCAGGAGACTAGCGGCGAACACCGGGGAGCTGTTTTTT. Amino acid sequence: CASRRLAANTGELFF.

This clonotype was recorded many times. The V gene is TRBV27, the J gene TRBJ2-1, with D unresolved. The CDR3 spans 13 residues. V lost 7 bases and J lost 6, with 13 bases in between. CDR1 MNHEY and CDR2 SMNVEV come from the germline V gene (reference sequence). The CDR3 is CASTRRLLNEQFF. The CDR3 region has the DNA TGTGCCAGCACCCGCCGCTTACTCAATGAGCAGTTCTTC.

This chain links TRBV7-6 with TRBJ2-7; no clear D. Germline lookup yields CDR1 SGHVS and CDR2 FNYEAQ. CDR3 length: 15 amino acids. The CDR3 nucleotides read TGTTCCACACAACGCCCCCGGCCTTTTACCTACGAGCAGTACTTC. Protein: CSTQRPRPFTYEQYF.

In regard to this clonotype: Here the CDR3 omits its conserved ending phenylalanine or tryptophan, so a read error is the likely source. The chain recombines TRBV20-1 with TRBJ2-5; 8 bases map to TRBD2. The germline gives CDR1 DFQATT, CDR2 SNEGSKA (reference sequence). Unmatched junction bases numbered 12, after V lost 5 bases and J lost 4 bases. The CDR3 totals 15 residues. CDR3 residues: CSAFKPGLEGETQYL. The DNA of the CDR3 is TGCAGTGCTTTCAAACCGGGACTAGAGGGAGAGACCCAGTACCTC.

The chain uses TRBV20-1 and TRBJ1-1, with TRBD1 matching over 11 bases. Losses at the gene ends were 1 base for V and 0 bases for J; bases not matched to a gene: 7. CDR1 is DFQATT, CDR2 SNEGSKA, per germline (reference sequence). CDR3 length: 17 amino acids. CDR3 in amino acids: CSARAIGTGGMNTEAFF. The CDR3 region has the DNA TGCAGTGCTAGAGCCATTGGGACAGGGGGGATGAACACTGAAGCTTTCTTT.

There are a few counts of this clonotype. V usage is TRBV7-3 and J usage is TRBJ2-1, with a tentative D call TRBD2 (5 bases). CDR3 length: 14 amino acids. Between the trimmed V and J ends, which lost 2 bases and 7 bases, there was a span of 12 bases. Germline V gene sequence: CDR1 SGHTA, CDR2 FQGTGA. Written as DNA, the CDR3 is TGTGCCAGCAGCTTAGGAGCTACGGGGAATGAGCAGTTCTTC. This translates into CASSLGATGNEQFF.

The V call is TRBV7-8, the J call TRBJ2-7, with D perhaps matching TRBD1 (5 bases). CDR3 length: 15 residues. V lost 5 bases and J 0 bases, leaving 14 bases between the germline ends. The germline CDR1 and CDR2 sequences are SGHVS and FQNEAQ. The CDR3 DNA is TGTGCCAGCAGCCGCAGGGAAACTACCTCCTACGAGCAGTACTTC. It codes for CASSRRETTSYEQYF.

The rearrangement uses TRBV18 and TRBJ1-2; unclear D gene. CDR1 and CDR2 from the germline V gene are KGHSH and LQKENI. V lost 5 bases and J 2 bases, leaving 12 bases between the germline ends. The CDR3 has 14 residues. CDR3 protein: CASSKPRWNYGYTF. CDR3 sequence (DNA): TGTGCCAGCTCAAAGCCCCGCTGGAACTATGGCTACACCTTC.

The J gene is TRBJ2-3, the V gene TRBV5-1; TRBD2 matches at 7 bases. Trimming at V came to 4 bases and at J to 4 bases, leaving 9 bases not matched to a gene. There are 15 residues in the CDR3. Germline V CDR1 and CDR2: SGHRS, YFSETQ. Here the CDR3 DNA reads TGCGCCAGCAGCCGGCGGGACTATCAGGCAGATACGCAGTATTTT. This encodes CASSRRDYQADTQYF.

This clonotype was picked up a small number of times. The chain joins TRBV24-1 to TRBJ2-3; D gene unclear. Germline CDR1 and CDR2: KGHDR and SFDVKD. The CDR3 runs to 13 residues. V was cut by 4 bases and J by 0 bases, with 4 bases left in between. CDR3 in amino acids: CATSEGSTDTQYF. The CDR3, as DNA: TGTGCCACCAGTGAAGGGAGCACAGATACGCAGTATTTT.

This clonotype was observed many times. The chain recombines TRBV9 with TRBJ2-5, with TRBD2 identical over 7 bases. In germline, CDR1 is SGDLS, CDR2 YYNGEE. The CDR3 is 15 amino acids. The V and J ends lost 2 bases and 4 bases, in that order; junction bases with no gene match: 8. The CDR3 here is CASSVSRGRGETQYF. In DNA form, the CDR3 reads TGTGCCAGCAGCGTCTCTCGCGGGAGAGGAGAGACCCAGTACTTC.

This clonotype was seen a few times. The J gene is TRBJ2-1, the V gene TRBV10-1; 9 bases are shared with TRBD1. This CDR3 contains 18 residues. Per the germline V gene, CDR1 is WNHNN and CDR2 is SYGVQD (reference sequence). V was pared by 6 bases and J by 5 bases, with 17 bases of the junction left unmatched. This CDR3 is CASRPGTGKGALHNEQFF. In DNA form, the CDR3 reads TGCGCCAGCAGGCCCGGGACAGGGAAGGGAGCCCTCCACAATGAGCAGTTCTTC.

This rearrangement joins TRBV29-1 to TRBJ2-6; 8 bases align to TRBD1. This CDR3 is 16 amino acids long. Germline V gene sequence: CDR1 SQVTM, CDR2 ANQGSEA. The CDR3 DNA reads as TGCGGAGTCGGGTCAGGGGGCTTCGGTGGGGCCAACGTCCTGACTTTC. Translated, it gives CGVGSGGFGGANVLTF.

This clonotype has a count of ten or more. V and J are TRBV20-1 and TRBJ2-1, with D unresolved. CDR3 size: 14 residues. Trimming removed 3 bases from V and 9 bases from J, with 18 bases in between. Germline V gene data show CDR1 as DFQATT and CDR2 as SNEGSKA (reference sequence). CDR3 region: CSASHSILIGEQFF. The DNA of the CDR3 is TGCAGTGCTAGCCATAGCATTCTTATAGGTGAGCAGTTCTTC.

J is TRBJ2-1 and V is TRBV10-3; D is undetermined. V shed 2 bases and J shed 9 bases, with 5 bases lying between them. This CDR3 is 11 amino acids long. The germline gives CDR1 ENHRY, CDR2 SYGVKD. CDR3 loop: CAISESREQFF. The CDR3 DNA sequence: TGTGCCATCAGTGAGAGCCGTGAGCAGTTCTTC.

The rearrangement uses TRBV3-1 and TRBJ1-1, with D unresolved. This CDR3 comprises 14 residues. V was shortened by 1 base and J by 1 base, with 7 bases between the two germline ends. Germline CDR1 and CDR2: LGHDT and YNNKEL (reference sequence). The CDR3 DNA reads as TGTGCCAGCAGCCAAGGTCTCGGGAACACTGAAGCTTTCTTT. It translates to CASSQGLGNTEAFF.

This clonotype was picked up many times. J is TRBJ1-6 and V is TRBV20-1; D not certain. The CDR3 has 14 amino acids. V was trimmed by 0 bases and J by 7 bases, leaving 10 bases between them. Germline V CDR1 and CDR2: DFQATT, SNEGSKA (reference sequence). Written as DNA, the CDR3 is TGCAGTGCTAGAGATGCGGGAAACAATTCACCCCTCCACTTT. Protein: CSARDAGNNSPLHF.

This clonotype has a count of ten or more. This rearrangement joins TRBV20-1 to TRBJ2-7; 9 nucleotides agree with TRBD2. Germline V CDR1 and CDR2: DFQATT, SNEGSKA (reference sequence). There are 17 residues in the CDR3. Trimming removed 3 bases from V and 4 bases from J; junction bases left unmatched: 16. The CDR3 coding sequence is TGCAGTGCTAGTCGGATTGTTGGCGGGAGGGTTGGTTACGAGCAGTACTTC. This gives the protein CSASRIVGGRVGYEQYF.

This clonotype showed up many times. The chain has TRBV10-1 and TRBJ2-2; D gene ambiguous. This CDR3 is built from 14 residues. Germline loops: CDR1 WNHNN, CDR2 SYGVQD (reference sequence). Trimming pared 6 bases from V and 5 bases from J, leaving 13 bases between. CDR3 loop: CASRFSQETGELFF. CDR3 DNA: TGCGCCAGCAGATTTAGCCAGGAGACCGGGGAGCTGTTTTTT.